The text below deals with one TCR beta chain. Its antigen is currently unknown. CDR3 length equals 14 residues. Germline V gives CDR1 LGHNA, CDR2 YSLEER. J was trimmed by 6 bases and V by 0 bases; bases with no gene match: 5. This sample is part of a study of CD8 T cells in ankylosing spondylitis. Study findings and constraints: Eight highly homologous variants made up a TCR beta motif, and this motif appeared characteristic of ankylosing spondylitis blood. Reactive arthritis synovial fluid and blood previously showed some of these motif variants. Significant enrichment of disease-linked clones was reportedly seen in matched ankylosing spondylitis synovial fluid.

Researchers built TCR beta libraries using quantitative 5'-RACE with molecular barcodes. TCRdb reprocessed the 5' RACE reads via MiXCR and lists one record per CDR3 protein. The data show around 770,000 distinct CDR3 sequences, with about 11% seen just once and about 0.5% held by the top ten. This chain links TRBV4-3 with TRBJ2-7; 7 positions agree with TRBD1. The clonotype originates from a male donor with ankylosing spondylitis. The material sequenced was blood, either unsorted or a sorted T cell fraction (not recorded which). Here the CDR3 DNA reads TGCGCCAGCAGCCAAGATCAGGGGGTTATCGAGCAGTACTTC. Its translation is CASSQDQGVIEQYF.